This entry concerns a single T cell receptor beta chain. The CDR3 loop spans 19 amino acids. V trimming: 0 bases; J trimming: 0 bases; junction bases outside the gene matches: 8. From germline, CDR1 is LGHNA and CDR2 YSLEER. This entry is derived from a study of blood T cell repertoires in COVID-19. Source study methods: Estimated nucleated cell counts came from reference gene primer amplification. The table came from immunoSEQ multiplex PCR; TCRdb's copy has only in-frame clones and leaves some out. D and trimming come from the DNA, and the V and J calls and clone size come from that table. The table lists 210,000 or so clones, 80% of them singletons, with around 7.4% in the top ten. The cohort comprised adults aged 18 to 89 years residing in 24 US areas.

This clonotype was obtained from a woman in her thirties or forties with acute COVID-19. The chain couples TRBV4-3 to TRBJ2-1; 10 bases fit TRBD2. Source material: PBMCs or T cells enriched from blood (not recorded which). The CDR3 bases are TGCGCCAGCAGCCAAGAAAGGAGCGGGAGGGGGAGCTCCTACAATGAGCAGTTCTTC. Its translation is CASSQERSGRGSSYNEQFF.